This TCR beta chain was recovered during a study of T-cell reconstitution after alpha-beta-depleted transplantation in children. Per germline, CDR1 MGHRA and CDR2 YSYEKL. This CDR3 comprises 18 residues. Trimming took 4 bases from V and 6 from J; bases not matched to a gene: 12. Only a few counts were recorded for this clonotype. Researchers prepared the TCRbeta library using unique molecular identifiers, the study reports. TCRdb recomputed calls from the PCR reads with MiXCR, one row per CDR3 protein. The sample holds more than 450,000 distinct CDR3 sequences; approximately 20% are singletons and the top ten take approximately 3%.

The sample was PBMCs from the stem cell graft donor, taken from the stem cell graft. The chain carries TRBV4-1 and TRBJ2-1; 13 bases align to TRBD2. The receptor's source is a human donor who donated a stem cell graft to a child with acute lymphoblastic leukemia. The DNA of the CDR3 is TGCGCCAGCAGCCTTGGACTAGCGGGAGCGGGGTCTGGCAATGAGCAGTTCTTC. It translates to CASSLGLAGAGSGNEQFF.